These T cell receptor beta chains were read from a single sample in a study of T cell responses to AZD1222 COVID-19 vaccine. Profiling relied on immunoSEQ multiplex PCR, and the TCRdb table lists in-frame clones only, not all of them. In the table there are some 120,000 clones, 93% of which are singletons. The specimen comprised peripheral blood, sampled on day 0 of AZD1222 vaccination. All receptors derive from an adult in good health. Both conserved end residues are part of each CDR3. Expanded clones get a size class; other rows say once, few or many, or leave the size out.

size	J	V	CDR3
.	TRBJ2-7	TRBV7-9	CASSLDPSEQYF
.	TRBJ2-5	TRBV7-2	CASSPMGETQYF
.	TRBJ1-1	TRBV3-1/TRBV3-2	CASSQDEGVTEAFF
once	TRBJ2-5	TRBV3-1/TRBV3-2	CASSLRRATGGETQYF
.	TRBJ2-1	TRBV5-1	CASSLEQGLQFF
.	TRBJ2-4	TRBV27	CASSYRDAKNIQYF
.	TRBJ1-6	TRBV30	CAWSRGAYNSPLHF
.	TRBJ1-1	TRBV27	CASSLSPGNTEAFF
few	TRBJ2-7	TRBV10-3	CAISDRGYEQYF
.	TRBJ1-1	TRBV5-6	CASSLAHGTEAFF
.	TRBJ1-2	TRBV7-2	CASSLAGGHTNYGYTF
.	TRBJ2-7	TRBV27	CASSLGGSYEQYF
.	TRBJ2-2	TRBV9	CASSVGAGTGTGELFF
.	TRBJ1-5	TRBV12-3/TRBV12-4	CAGGQNNQPQHF
.	TRBJ1-2	TRBV2	CASTEAIYGYTF
.	TRBJ1-2	TRBV12-3/TRBV12-4	CASSRTGNYGYTF
.	TRBJ1-1	TRBV14	CASSQGAGLTEAFF
.	TRBJ1-3	TRBV12-5	CASGPGTGVIQLAGNTIYF
.	TRBJ1-2	TRBV9	CASSFDRGRGYTF
.	TRBJ1-2	TRBV5-1	CASRWGSMSDYGYTF
.	TRBJ1-6	TRBV2	CASKAGGWYNSPLHF
.	TRBJ1-1	TRBV19	CASSDRGAEAFF
once	TRBJ1-2	TRBV7-9	CASSLAGTGEGNGYTF
.	TRBJ1-2	TRBV12-3/TRBV12-4	CASRGQPNYGYTF
.	TRBJ1-2	TRBV5-1	CASSLEGSQEGYGYTF
.	TRBJ2-3	TRBV7-3	CASSLGTGGADTQYF
.	TRBJ1-6	TRBV2	CASSYADNSPLHF
.	TRBJ1-1	TRBV5-1	CASSSDREYTEAFF
.	TRBJ1-5	TRBV12-5	CASGLVTGTGGNQPQHF
.	TRBJ1-1	TRBV7-9	CASSPQGWNTEAFF
.	TRBJ1-2	TRBV12-3/TRBV12-4	CASSSTAYGYTF
.	TRBJ1-2	TRBV27	CASSLGGGHGYTF
.	TRBJ1-6	TRBV6-6	CASSTESNSPLHF
once	TRBJ2-1	TRBV30	CAWSVTGQGISNEQFF
.	TRBJ1-2	TRBV5-1	CASRTAGAGGINGYTF
.	TRBJ1-1	TRBV7-9	CASSLGYRTLNGAFF
.	TRBJ1-5	TRBV6-5	CASRPVGGQPQHF
.	TRBJ1-2	TRBV2	CASSPDASDYGYTF
.	TRBJ1-5	TRBV6-1	CASSGGTGGGSQPQHF
once	TRBJ1-4	TRBV6-1	CASSFTANEKLFF
.	TRBJ2-7	TRBV18	CASSSRGSYEQYF
once	TRBJ1-2	TRBV7-2	CASSRDRGLADYGYTF
.	TRBJ2-1	TRBV19	CASTSNGGFGEQFF
once	TRBJ2-3	TRBV5-1	CASSEGWGVTDTQYF
.	TRBJ2-1	TRBV11-2	CASSRAEHYNEQFF
.	TRBJ2-5	TRBV2	CASNGVPQETQYF
.	TRBJ1-1	TRBV4-1	CASSHPQGSTEAFF